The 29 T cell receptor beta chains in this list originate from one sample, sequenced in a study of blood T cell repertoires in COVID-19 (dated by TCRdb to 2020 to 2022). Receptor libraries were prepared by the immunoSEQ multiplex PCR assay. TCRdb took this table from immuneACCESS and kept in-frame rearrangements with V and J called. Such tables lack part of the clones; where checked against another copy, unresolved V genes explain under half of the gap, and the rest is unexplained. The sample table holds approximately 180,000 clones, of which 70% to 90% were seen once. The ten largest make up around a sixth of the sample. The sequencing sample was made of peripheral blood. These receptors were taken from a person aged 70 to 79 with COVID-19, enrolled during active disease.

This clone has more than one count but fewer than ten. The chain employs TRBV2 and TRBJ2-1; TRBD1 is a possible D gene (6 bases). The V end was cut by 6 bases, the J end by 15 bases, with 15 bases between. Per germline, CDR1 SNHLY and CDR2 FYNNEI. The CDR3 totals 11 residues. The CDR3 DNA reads TGTGCCAGCAGAAGAACAGGGACCCCGTTCTTC. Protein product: CASRRTGTPFF.

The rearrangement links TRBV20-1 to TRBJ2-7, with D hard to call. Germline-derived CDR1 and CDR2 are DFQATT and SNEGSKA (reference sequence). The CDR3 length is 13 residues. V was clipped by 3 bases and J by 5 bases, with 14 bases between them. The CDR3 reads CSASYPIRNEQYF. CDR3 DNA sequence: TGCAGTGCTAGTTATCCGATCAGAAACGAGCAGTACTTC.

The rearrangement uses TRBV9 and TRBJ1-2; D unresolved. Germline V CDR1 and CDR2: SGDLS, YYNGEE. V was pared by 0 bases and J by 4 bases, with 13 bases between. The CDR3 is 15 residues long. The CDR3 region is CASSVGRQGGYGYTF. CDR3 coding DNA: TGTGCCAGCAGCGTAGGGCGACAAGGAGGCTATGGCTACACCTTC. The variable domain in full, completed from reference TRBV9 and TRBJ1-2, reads DSGVTQTPKHLITATGQRVTLRCSPRSGDLSVYWYQQSLDQGLQFLIQYYNGEERAKGNILERFSAQQFPDLHSELNLSSLELGDSALYFCASSVGRQGGYGYTFGSGTRLTVV.

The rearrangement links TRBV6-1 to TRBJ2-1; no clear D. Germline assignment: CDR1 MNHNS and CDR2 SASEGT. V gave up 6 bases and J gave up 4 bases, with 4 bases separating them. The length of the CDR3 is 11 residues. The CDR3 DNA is TGTGCCAGCAGCCTTTACAATGAGCAGTTCTTC. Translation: CASSLYNEQFF.

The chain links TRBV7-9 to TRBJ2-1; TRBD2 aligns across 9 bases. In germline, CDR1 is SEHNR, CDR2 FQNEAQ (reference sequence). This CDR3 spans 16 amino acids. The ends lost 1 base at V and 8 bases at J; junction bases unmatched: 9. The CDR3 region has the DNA TGTGCCAGCAGCTTAGAGTCTTTAGCGGGGGACGATGAGCAGTTCTTC. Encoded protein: CASSLESLAGDDEQFF.

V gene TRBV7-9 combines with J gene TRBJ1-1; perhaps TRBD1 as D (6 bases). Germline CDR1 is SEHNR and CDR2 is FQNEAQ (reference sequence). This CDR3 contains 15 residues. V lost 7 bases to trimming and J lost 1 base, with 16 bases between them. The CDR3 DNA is TGTGCCAGCATTAAACTGGAACAGGGGAACACTGAAGCTTTCTTT. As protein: CASIKLEQGNTEAFF.

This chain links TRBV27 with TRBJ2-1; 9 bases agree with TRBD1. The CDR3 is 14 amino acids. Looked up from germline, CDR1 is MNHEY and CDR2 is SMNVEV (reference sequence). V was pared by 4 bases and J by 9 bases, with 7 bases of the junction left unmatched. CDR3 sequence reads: CASSYRGRGVEQFF. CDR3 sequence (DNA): TGTGCCAGCAGTTACAGGGGGCGGGGAGTTGAGCAGTTCTTC.

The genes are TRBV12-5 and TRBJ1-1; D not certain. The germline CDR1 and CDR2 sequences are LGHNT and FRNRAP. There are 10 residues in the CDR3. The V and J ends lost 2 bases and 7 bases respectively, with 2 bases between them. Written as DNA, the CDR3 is TGTGCTAGTGGTTTGCTTGAAGCTTTCTTT. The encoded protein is CASGLLEAFF.

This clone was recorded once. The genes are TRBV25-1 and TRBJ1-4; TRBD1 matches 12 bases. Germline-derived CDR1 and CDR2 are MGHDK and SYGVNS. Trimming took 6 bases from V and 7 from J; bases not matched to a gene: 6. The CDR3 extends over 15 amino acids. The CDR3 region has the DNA TGTGCCAGCAGCTCGGGGACAGGGGGCGGTGAAAAACTGTTTTTT. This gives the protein CASSSGTGGGEKLFF.

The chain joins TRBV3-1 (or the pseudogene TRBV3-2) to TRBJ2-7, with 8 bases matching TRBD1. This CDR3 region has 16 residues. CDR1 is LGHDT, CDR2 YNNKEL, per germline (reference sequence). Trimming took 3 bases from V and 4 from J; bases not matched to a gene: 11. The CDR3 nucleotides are TGTGCCAGCAGCCACTCCACAGGGGGACTTGCTTACGAGCAGTACTTC. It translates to CASSHSTGGLAYEQYF.

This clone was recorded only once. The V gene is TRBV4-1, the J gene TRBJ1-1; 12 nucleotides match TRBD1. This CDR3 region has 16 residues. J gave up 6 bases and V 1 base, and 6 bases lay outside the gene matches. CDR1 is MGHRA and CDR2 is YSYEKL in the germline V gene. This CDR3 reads CASSQGAGQGAAEAFF. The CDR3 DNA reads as TGCGCCAGCAGCCAAGGCGCGGGACAGGGGGCCGCTGAAGCTTTCTTT.

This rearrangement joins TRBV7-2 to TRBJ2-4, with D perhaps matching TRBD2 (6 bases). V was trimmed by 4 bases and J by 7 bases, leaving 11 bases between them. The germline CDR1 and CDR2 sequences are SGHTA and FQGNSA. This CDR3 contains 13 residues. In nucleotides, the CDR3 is TGTGCCAGCAGCTCGGGCAGCGGGAACATTCAGTACTTC. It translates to CASSSGSGNIQYF. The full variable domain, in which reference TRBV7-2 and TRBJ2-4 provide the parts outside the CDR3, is GAGVSQSPSNKVTEKGKDVELRCDPISGHTALYWYRQSLGQGLEFLIYFQGNSAPDKSGLPSDRFSAERTGGSVSTLTIQRTQQEDSAVYLCASSSGSGNIQYFGAGTRLSVL.

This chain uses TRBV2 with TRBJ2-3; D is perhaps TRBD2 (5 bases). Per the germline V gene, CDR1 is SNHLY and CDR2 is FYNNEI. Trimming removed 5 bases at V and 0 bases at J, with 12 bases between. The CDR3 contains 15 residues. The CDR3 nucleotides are TGTGCCAGCAGTCTAGCAAAAACAAGCACAGATACGCAGTATTTT. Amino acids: CASSLAKTSTDTQYF.

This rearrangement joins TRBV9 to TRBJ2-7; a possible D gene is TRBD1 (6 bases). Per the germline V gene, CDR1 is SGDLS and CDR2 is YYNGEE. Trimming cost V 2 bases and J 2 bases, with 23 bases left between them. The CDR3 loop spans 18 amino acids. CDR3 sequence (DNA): TGTGCCAGCAGCGTTGGGGGCCGAGGTGGTCGGGGAACCTACGAGCAGTACTTC. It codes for CASSVGGRGGRGTYEQYF.

CDR3 loop: CASSYSQGGEKLFF. DNA for the CDR3: TGTGCCAGCAGTTACTCGCAGGGTGGTGAAAAACTGTTTTTT. The rearrangement joins TRBV6-5 to TRBJ1-4; D is perhaps TRBD1 (5 bases). Germline V gene lookup returns CDR1 MNHEY and CDR2 SVGAGI. CDR3 size: 14 residues. Trimming left V 0 bases short and J 7 bases short, with 9 bases between.

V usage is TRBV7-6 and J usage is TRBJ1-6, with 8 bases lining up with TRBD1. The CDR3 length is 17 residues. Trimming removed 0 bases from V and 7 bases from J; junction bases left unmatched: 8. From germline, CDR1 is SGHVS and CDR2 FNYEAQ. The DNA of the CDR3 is TGTGCCAGCAGCTTAGCATCGGGACAGGCCCAAAATTCACCCCTCCACTTT. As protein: CASSLASGQAQNSPLHF.

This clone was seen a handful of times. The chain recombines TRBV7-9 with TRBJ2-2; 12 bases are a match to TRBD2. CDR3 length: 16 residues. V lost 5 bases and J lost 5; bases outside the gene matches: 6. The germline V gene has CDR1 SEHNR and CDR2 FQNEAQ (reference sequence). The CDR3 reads CASSPSGTSGTGELFF. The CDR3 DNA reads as TGTGCCAGCAGCCCGTCAGGGACTAGCGGGACCGGGGAGCTGTTTTTT.

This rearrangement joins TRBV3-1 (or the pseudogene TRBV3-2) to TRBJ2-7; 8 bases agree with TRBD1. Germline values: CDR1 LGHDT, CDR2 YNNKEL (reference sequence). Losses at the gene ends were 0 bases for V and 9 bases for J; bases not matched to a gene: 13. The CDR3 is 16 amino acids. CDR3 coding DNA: TGTGCCAGCAGCCAAGAAGGCCTCTGGACAGGGAGCAGGCAGTACTTC. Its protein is CASSQEGLWTGSRQYF.

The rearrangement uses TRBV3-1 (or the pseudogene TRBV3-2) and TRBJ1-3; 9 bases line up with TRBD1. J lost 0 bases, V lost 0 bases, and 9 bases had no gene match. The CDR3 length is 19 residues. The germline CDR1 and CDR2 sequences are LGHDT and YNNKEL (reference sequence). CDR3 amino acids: CASSQDPGQGLRSGNTIYF. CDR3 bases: TGTGCCAGCAGCCAAGACCCGGGACAGGGATTACGCTCTGGAAACACCATATATTTT.

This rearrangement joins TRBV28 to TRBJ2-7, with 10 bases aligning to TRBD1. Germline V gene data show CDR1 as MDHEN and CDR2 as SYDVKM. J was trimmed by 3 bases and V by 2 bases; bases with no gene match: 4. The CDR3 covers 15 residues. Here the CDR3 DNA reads TGTGCCAGCAGTTTAGTATGGACAGGGGGCTACGAGCAGTACTTC. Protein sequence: CASSLVWTGGYEQYF.

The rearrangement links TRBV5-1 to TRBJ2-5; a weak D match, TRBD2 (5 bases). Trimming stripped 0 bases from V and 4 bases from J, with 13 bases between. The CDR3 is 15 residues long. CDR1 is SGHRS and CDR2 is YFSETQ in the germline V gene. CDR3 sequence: CASSLGGGDLETQYF. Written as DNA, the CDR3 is TGCGCCAGCAGCTTGGGAGGAGGTGATTTAGAGACCCAGTACTTC.

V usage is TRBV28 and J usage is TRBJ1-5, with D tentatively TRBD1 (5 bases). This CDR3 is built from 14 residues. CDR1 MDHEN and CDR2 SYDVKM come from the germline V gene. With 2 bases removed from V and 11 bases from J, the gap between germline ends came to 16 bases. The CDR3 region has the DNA TGTGCCAGCAGTTTAACAGGACCCTCGGGCGCCCAGCATTTT. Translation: CASSLTGPSGAQHF.

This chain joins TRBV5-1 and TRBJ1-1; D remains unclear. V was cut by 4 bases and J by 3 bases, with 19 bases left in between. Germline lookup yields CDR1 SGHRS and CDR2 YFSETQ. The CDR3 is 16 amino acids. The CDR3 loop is CASSLTFGRLHTEAFF. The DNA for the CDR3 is TGCGCCAGCAGCCTAACCTTTGGCAGGCTGCACACTGAAGCTTTCTTT.

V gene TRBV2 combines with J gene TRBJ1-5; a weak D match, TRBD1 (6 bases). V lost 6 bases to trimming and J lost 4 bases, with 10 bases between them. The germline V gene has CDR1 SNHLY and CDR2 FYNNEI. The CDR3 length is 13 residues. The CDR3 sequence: CASSATGNQPQHF. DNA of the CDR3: TGTGCCAGCAGCGCAACAGGGAATCAGCCCCAGCATTTT.

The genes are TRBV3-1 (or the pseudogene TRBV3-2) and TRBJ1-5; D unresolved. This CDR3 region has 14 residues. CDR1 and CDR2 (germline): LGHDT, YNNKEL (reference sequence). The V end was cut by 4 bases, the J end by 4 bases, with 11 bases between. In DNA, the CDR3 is TGTGCCAGCAGCCCGAGGCGCGAAAATCAGCCCCAGCATTTT. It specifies CASSPRRENQPQHF.

The CDR3 coding sequence is TGCGCCAGCAGTCCCACGACAGGTTCAAGCTCAGATACGCAGTATTTT. This codes for CASSPTTGSSSDTQYF. The chain links TRBV5-1 to TRBJ2-3, with D maybe TRBD1 (6 bases). CDR1 SGHRS and CDR2 YFSETQ come from the germline V gene. The CDR3 extends over 16 amino acids. V lost 5 bases and J 4 bases, leaving 20 bases between the germline ends.

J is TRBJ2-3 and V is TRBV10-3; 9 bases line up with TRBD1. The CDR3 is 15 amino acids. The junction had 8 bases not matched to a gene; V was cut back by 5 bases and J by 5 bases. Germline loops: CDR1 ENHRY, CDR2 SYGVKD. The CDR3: CAISFGQGWVDTQYF. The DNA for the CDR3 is TGTGCCATCAGTTTCGGACAGGGGTGGGTAGATACGCAGTATTTT.

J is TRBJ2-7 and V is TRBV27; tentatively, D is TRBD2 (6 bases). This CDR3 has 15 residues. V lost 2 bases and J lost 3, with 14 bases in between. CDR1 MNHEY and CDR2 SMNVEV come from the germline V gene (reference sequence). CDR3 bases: TGTGCCAGCAGTTTACGGGGGTTTGGTCACTACGAGCAGTACTTC. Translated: CASSLRGFGHYEQYF.

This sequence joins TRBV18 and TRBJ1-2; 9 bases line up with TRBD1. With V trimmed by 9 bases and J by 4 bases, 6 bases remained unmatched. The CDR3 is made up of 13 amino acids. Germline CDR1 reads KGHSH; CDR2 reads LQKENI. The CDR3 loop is CASTGQGGYGYTF. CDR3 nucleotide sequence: TGTGCCAGTACGGGACAGGGCGGCTATGGCTACACCTTC.